This T cell receptor beta chain was profiled in a study of T cell repertoires in cytomegalovirus infection. Study background: CMV epitopes, recently identified HLA-C-restricted and well-studied HLA-B-restricted, were used.

The CDR3 has 13 amino acids. Looked up from germline, CDR1 is MNHEY and CDR2 is SVGAGI. Trimming removed 6 bases from V and 8 bases from J, with 11 bases in between. Concerning this clonotype itself: Its antigen is undetermined.

A single record per CDR3 protein comes from TCRdb applying MiXCR to the reads. The sample lists about 830,000 distinct CDR3 sequences; about 30% were seen once. Source: cultured CD8+ T cells from PBMCs, taken from culture after CMV antigen stimulation. The sequence derives from a human donor in good health (CMV status not recorded). Some clones in this sample may be carry-over from other donors' samples. The genes are TRBV6-5 and TRBJ1-6; a weak D match, TRBD1 (5 bases). For the CDR3, the DNA is TGTGCCAGCAGAAACAGGCCTTATTCACCCCTCCACTTT. This translates into CASRNRPYSPLHF.